Given below is one T cell receptor beta chain in context. This specimen belongs to a study of cytotoxic CD8 clonotypes in ibrutinib-treated CLL. Study in general: Average yields of around 230,000 productive templates and around 100,000 productive rearrangements characterized the samples.

The data were produced by immunoSEQ multiplex PCR, yet TCRdb's version contains in-frame clones alone and is incomplete. In the table there are some 92,000 clones, 75% to 80% of which are singletons. Deletions cut 0 bases from V and 3 bases from J, with 11 bases between. The CDR3 covers 15 residues. From germline, CDR1 is MGHDK and CDR2 SYGVNS. This material consisted of PBMCs, taken after 24 months of ibrutinib treatment. The sequence derives from a human donor with chronic lymphocytic leukemia. This rearrangement joins TRBV25-1 to TRBJ1-1; D is possibly TRBD1 (5 bases). In nucleotides, the CDR3 is TGTGCCAGCAGTGAATACGTGGTGGGGGACACTGAAGCTTTCTTT. This gives the protein CASSEYVVGDTEAFF.